This is a list of T cell receptor beta chains from one sample in a study of cytomegalovirus exposure and HLA in healthy donors. TCRdb's table, derived via immunoSEQ multiplex PCR, lists solely in-frame clones and lacks some. This table has about 160,000 clones, about 96% appearing once. Sequencing was performed on PBMCs. The receptors were sampled from a young woman in good health and CMV-seronegative. Both conserved end residues are part of each CDR3. D genes are given only for firm matches. Not every row has a clone size; where given, it reads once, few, many or a size class.

>TRBJ1-6|-|TRBV4-1|-
TGCGCCAGCAGCCAAGACCTCAGGGGTAGTTCACCCCTCCACTTT
CASSQDLRGSSPLHF
>TRBJ1-6|-|TRBV4-1|TRBD1
TGCGCCAGCAGCCGCGGGACAGGGGTAGTTGGTTCACCCCTCCACTTT
CASSRGTGVVGSPLHF
>TRBJ2-1|-|TRBV9|TRBD1
TGTGCCAGCAGCGGTCCCGGGACAGGGTACTCAGGATCCTACAATGAGCAGTTCTTC
CASSGPGTGYSGSYNEQFF
>TRBJ1-5|-|TRBV27|-
TGTGCCAGCAGTTCGCAGGGGACCTTTAACAATCAGCCCCAGCATTTT
CASSSQGTFNNQPQHF
>TRBJ1-1|-|TRBV6-5|TRBD1
TGTGCCAGCAGGGTATTACAGGGGGAAGCTTTCTTT
CASRVLQGEAFF
>TRBJ1-2|-|TRBV19|TRBD1
TGTGCCAGTAGTCCCGGGACAGGGGACTATGGCTACACCTTC
CASSPGTGDYGYTF
>TRBJ2-2|-|TRBV29-1|-
TGCAGCGTGATACAGGCCGGGGAGCTGTTTTTT
CSVIQAGELFF
>TRBJ2-7|-|TRBV15|-
TGTGCCACCAGCAGAGATAGGGACGGGGGAGCGAACGAGCAGTACTTC
CATSRDRDGGANEQYF
>TRBJ1-2|-|TRBV6-1|TRBD1
TGTGCCAGCAGTGCGCCGGGACAGGGAGTGGGGCGGGTTATCGGCTACACCTTC
CASSAPGQGVGRVIGYTF
>TRBJ1-5|-|TRBV19|-
TGTGCCAGTAGTGTGGGCAGGGGCAATCAGCCCCAGCATTTT
CASSVGRGNQPQHF
>TRBJ2-3|-|TRBV6-5|TRBD1
TGTGCCAGCAGTTACAGGACAGGGGGCACAGATACGCAGTATTTT
CASSYRTGGTDTQYF
>TRBJ1-1|-|TRBV5-1|TRBD1
TGCGCCAGCAGCCCAGCTACAGGGGTCCGGGCTTTCTTT
CASSPATGVRAFF
>TRBJ1-1|-|TRBV4-2|-
TGTGCCAGCAGCCAAGATCGGGCAACAGGGATGAACACTGAAGCTTTCTTT
CASSQDRATGMNTEAFF
>TRBJ1-2|-|TRBV6-5|-
TGTGCCAGCAGTCCCCGGACAGATCAAATTGGCTACACCTTC
CASSPRTDQIGYTF
>TRBJ2-5|-|TRBV15|TRBD2
TGTGCCACCAGCAGACTAGCGGGGGATCAAGAGACCCAGTACTTC
CATSRLAGDQETQYF
>TRBJ2-3|-|TRBV5-5|TRBD1
TGTGCCAGCAGCTTGTGGGGGGGCAGGACAGGGGTTCTCACAGATACGCAGTATTTT
CASSLWGGRTGVLTDTQYF
>TRBJ1-1|-|TRBV4-1|TRBD1
TGCGCCAGCAGCCAAGAGGTCGACAGGGTCCAAAGTGAAGCTTTCTTT
CASSQEVDRVQSEAFF
>TRBJ2-5|-|TRBV5-1|-
TGCGCCAGCAGCTTGGACCCAGGCCGAGAGACCCAGTACTTC
CASSLDPGRETQYF
>TRBJ1-6|-|TRBV2|-
TGTGCCAGCAAGGAGGGAAGGGGCATTGTTTCACCCCTCCACTTT
CASKEGRGIVSPLHF
>TRBJ2-5|-|TRBV4-3|TRBD2
TGCGCCAGCAGCCCTGGACTAGCTAATGAAGAGACCCAGTACTTC
CASSPGLANEETQYF
>TRBJ2-1|-|TRBV5-5|TRBD2
TGTGCCAGCCTGTGGGTAGCGGGCTACAATGAGCAGTTCTTC
CASLWVAGYNEQFF
>TRBJ2-3|-|TRBV7-6|-
TGTGCCAGCAGCTTAAGCGCTAGAACTAGCACAGATACGCAGTATTTT
CASSLSARTSTDTQYF
>TRBJ2-1|-|TRBV7-9|TRBD1
TGTGCCAGCAGCCCAAGGACAGGGCCTGCTGGGGGGCAGTTCTTC
CASSPRTGPAGGQFF
>TRBJ1-4|-|TRBV6-5|-
TGTGCCAGCAGACGAGCGGGGGAAAAACTGTTTTTT
CASRRAGEKLFF
>TRBJ1-3|-|TRBV6-6|-
TGTGCCAGCAGTCCCATGGTAACGAGGGTAAACACCATATATTTT
CASSPMVTRVNTIYF
>TRBJ2-7|-|TRBV2|-
TGTGCCAGCAGTGCTCAGACAGCCCCATCCCTCGAGCAGTACTTC
CASSAQTAPSLEQYF
>TRBJ2-5|-|TRBV27|TRBD2
TGTGCCAGCAGTTTATCGGGAGGGGCAACACAAGAGACCCAGTACTTC
CASSLSGGATQETQYF
>TRBJ2-2|-|TRBV5-1|-
TGCGCCAGCAAAGCGGGACAGGTGAACACCGGGGAGCTGTTTTTT
CASKAGQVNTGELFF
>TRBJ2-3|-|TRBV13|TRBD1
TGTGCCAGCAGCTTTAGGCAGGGGGCAGATACGCAGTATTTT
CASSFRQGADTQYF
>TRBJ2-5|-|TRBV7-3|TRBD2
TGTGCCAGCAGCTTAATCGGGGGGCAAGAGACCCAGTACTTC
CASSLIGGQETQYF
>TRBJ1-1|-|TRBV6-5|TRBD1
TGTGCCAGCAGTTACGGGACAGGGCCAGACACTGAAGCTTTCTTT
CASSYGTGPDTEAFF
>TRBJ2-1|-|TRBV4-1|TRBD2
TGCGCCAGCAGCCGGGGACCGGGGGGGGTCAATGAGCAGTTCTTC
CASSRGPGGVNEQFF
>TRBJ1-5|-|TRBV5-4|TRBD1
TGTGCCAGCAGCTTGGCAGGGGGCCAGCCCCAGCATTTT
CASSLAGGQPQHF
>TRBJ1-2|-|TRBV18|-
TGTGCCAGCTCACCGTATACGTCGGGGAGGGGCGATGCTAACTATGGCTACACCTTC
CASSPYTSGRGDANYGYTF
>TRBJ2-7|-|TRBV21-1|-
TGTGCCAGCAGCAAATTTACAGGCGGAACCTACGAGCAGTACTTC
CASSKFTGGTYEQYF
>TRBJ2-1|-|TRBV5-1|-
TGCGCCAGCAGCTTAACAGGTCCCTTGGATGAGCAGTTCTTC
CASSLTGPLDEQFF
>TRBJ2-7|-|TRBV7-9|TRBD1
TGTGCCAGCAGGGGACAGGGGTACGAGCAGTACTTC
CASRGQGYEQYF
>TRBJ2-1|-|TRBV27|-
TGTGCCAGCAGTTTAGGTGGAGGGATCGATGAGCAGTTCTTC
CASSLGGGIDEQFF
>TRBJ1-6|-|TRBV30|-
TGTGCCTGGAGTGTATCTAGACAGATTCTCTATAATTCACCCCTCCACTTT
CAWSVSRQILYNSPLHF
>TRBJ2-7|-|TRBV4-1|-
TGCGCCAGCAGCCAAGTTTTCTCAGGCTACGAGCAGTACTTC
CASSQVFSGYEQYF
>TRBJ1-1|-|TRBV12-1|-
TGTGCCAGCAGCCCCCCCTTTAGGGGGCGCTATACTGAAGCTTTCTTT
CASSPPFRGRYTEAFF
>TRBJ2-5|-|TRBV7-6|-
TGTGCCAGCAGCTTAGTGCTTGCGGGGATCCGGGAGACCCAGTACTTC
CASSLVLAGIRETQYF
>TRBJ1-1|once|TRBV7-2|TRBD1
TGTGCCAGCAGCCAGGGGGCAGAGACTGAAGCTTTCTTT
CASSQGAETEAFF
>TRBJ2-7|-|TRBV7-9|-
TGTGCCAGCAGGTCGACTGCCAGCTCCTACGAGCAGTACTTC
CASRSTASSYEQYF
>TRBJ1-5|-|TRBV6-1|-
TGTGCCAGCACGTCGTTTAGCAATCAGCCCCAGCATTTT
CASTSFSNQPQHF
>TRBJ1-2|-|TRBV5-6|-
TGTGCCAGCAGCTTGGGATCGGATGGCTACACCTTC
CASSLGSDGYTF
>TRBJ1-1|-|TRBV27|TRBD1
TGTGCCAGCAGTTTATCAGGGGGCGAGGGCACTGAAGCTTTCTTT
CASSLSGGEGTEAFF
>TRBJ2-1|-|TRBV4-3|TRBD1
TGCGCCAGCAGCCAAGATCCTGCAGGGGGTCCCTACAATGAGCAGTTCTTC
CASSQDPAGGPYNEQFF
>TRBJ2-2|-|TRBV2|-
TGTGCCAGCAGTGAATTCGGGGAAACCGGGGAGCTGTTTTTT
CASSEFGETGELFF
>TRBJ1-3|-|TRBV7-9|-
TGTGCCAGCAGCTTCGGGACTGCTGGAAACACCATATATTTT
CASSFGTAGNTIYF
>TRBJ1-5|once|TRBV19|TRBD1
TGTGCCAGCAGGAATCCGGGACAGGGAGGGGAGGCGCCCCAGCATTTT
CASRNPGQGGEAPQHF
>TRBJ2-3|-|TRBV12-1|-
TGTGCCAGCAGCTTTGCACACTCTAGCGGGGGGGCCTTTTCACAAGATACGCAGTATTTT
CASSFAHSSGGAFSQDTQYF
>TRBJ1-1|-|TRBV5-1|TRBD1
TGCGCCAGCAAAAACAGGGGACCGAACACTGAAGCTTTCTTT
CASKNRGPNTEAFF
>TRBJ1-6|-|TRBV19|-
TGTGCCAGTAGTATCTCCCAGGGCAGGGCTAATTCACCCCTCCACTTT
CASSISQGRANSPLHF
>TRBJ2-3|once|TRBV7-2|TRBD2
TGTGCCAGCAGCTTAGGAGCTAGCGGGGATACGCAGTATTTT
CASSLGASGDTQYF
>TRBJ2-7|-|TRBV5-1|TRBD1
TGCGCCAGCAGCTTGGGGGCCGGGGACAGCTACGAGCAGTACTTC
CASSLGAGDSYEQYF
>TRBJ2-5|-|TRBV9|TRBD2
TGTGCCAGCAGCGTAGGGACTAGCGGGGGGTACCAAGAGACCCAGTACTTC
CASSVGTSGGYQETQYF